The T cell receptor beta chain described here comes from a study of shared clonotypes between healthy human individuals. Study findings and constraints: Between a few donors, naive CD4 clonotypes were shared at a level of about 5.3%.

Details on this clone: Its target is unknown.

The authors distributed each subset's genomic DNA evenly over several immunoSEQ plates. The method was immunoSEQ multiplex PCR; TCRdb's version includes in-frame clones alone and lacks a portion of them. The sample carries about 2 million clones, approximately 95% recorded once. Per the germline V gene, CDR1 is LNHDA and CDR2 is SQIVND (reference sequence). The CDR3 sequence is 14 residues long. V was pared by 2 bases and J by 3 bases, with 10 bases between. Naive CD8 isolation took CD45RO-negative cells positively selected for CCR7 and excluded terminally differentiated effector memory CD45RA+ cells.

This TCR was sampled from a man younger than 35 in good health. The chain links TRBV19 to TRBJ1-1, with D perhaps matching TRBD1 (5 bases). Sequencing used naive CD8+ T cells sorted from blood. CDR3 sequence: CASSIMRGDTEAFF. As DNA, the CDR3 is TGTGCCAGTAGTATAATGCGGGGGGACACTGAAGCTTTCTTT.